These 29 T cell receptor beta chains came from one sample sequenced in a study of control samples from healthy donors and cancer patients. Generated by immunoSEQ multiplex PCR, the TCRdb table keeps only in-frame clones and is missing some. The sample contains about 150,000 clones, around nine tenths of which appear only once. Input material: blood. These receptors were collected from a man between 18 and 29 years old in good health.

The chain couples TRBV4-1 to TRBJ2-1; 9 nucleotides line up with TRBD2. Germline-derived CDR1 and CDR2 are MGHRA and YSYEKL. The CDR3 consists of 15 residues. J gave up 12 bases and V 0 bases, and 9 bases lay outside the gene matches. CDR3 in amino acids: CASSQDTAGGRGQFF. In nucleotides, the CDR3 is TGCGCCAGCAGCCAAGATACGGCGGGGGGGAGAGGGCAGTTCTTC.

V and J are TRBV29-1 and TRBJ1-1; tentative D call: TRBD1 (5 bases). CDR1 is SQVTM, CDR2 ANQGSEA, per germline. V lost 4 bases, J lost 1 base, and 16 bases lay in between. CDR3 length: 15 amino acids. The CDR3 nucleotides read TGCAGCGTTGCAGGGCAGGCGCTTAGGAACACTGAAGCTTTCTTT. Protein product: CSVAGQALRNTEAFF. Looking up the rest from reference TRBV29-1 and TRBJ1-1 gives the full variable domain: SAVISQKPSRDICQRGTSLTIQCQVDSQVTMMFWYRQQPGQSLTLIATANQGSEATYESGFVIDKFPISRPNLTFSTLTVSNMSPEDSSIYLCSVAGQALRNTEAFFGQGTRLTVV.

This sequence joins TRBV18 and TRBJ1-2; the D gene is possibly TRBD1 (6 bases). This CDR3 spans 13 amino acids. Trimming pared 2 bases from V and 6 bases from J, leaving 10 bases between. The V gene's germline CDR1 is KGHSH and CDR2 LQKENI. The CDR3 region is CASSPSGGDGYTF. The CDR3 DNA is TGTGCCAGCTCACCATCGGGGGGCGATGGCTACACCTTC.

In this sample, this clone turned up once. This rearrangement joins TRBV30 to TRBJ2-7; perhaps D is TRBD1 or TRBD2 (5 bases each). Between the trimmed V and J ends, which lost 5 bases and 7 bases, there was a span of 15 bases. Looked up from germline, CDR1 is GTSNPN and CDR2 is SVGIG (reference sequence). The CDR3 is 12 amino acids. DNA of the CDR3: TGTGCCTGGGCCGGGACGGTGGGGGAGCAGTACTTC. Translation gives CAWAGTVGEQYF.

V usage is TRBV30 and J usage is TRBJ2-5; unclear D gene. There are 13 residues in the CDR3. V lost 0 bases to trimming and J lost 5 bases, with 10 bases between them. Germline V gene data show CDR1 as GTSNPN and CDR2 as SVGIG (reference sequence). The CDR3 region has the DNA TGTGCCTGGAGTGTTTTGGGCCGGGAGACCCAGTACTTC. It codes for CAWSVLGRETQYF.

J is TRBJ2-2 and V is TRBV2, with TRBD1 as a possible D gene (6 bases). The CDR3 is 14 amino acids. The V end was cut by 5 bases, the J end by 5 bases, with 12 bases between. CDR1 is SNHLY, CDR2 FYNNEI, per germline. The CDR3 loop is CASSTGIETGELFF. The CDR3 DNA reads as TGTGCCAGCAGTACAGGGATCGAAACCGGGGAGCTGTTTTTT.

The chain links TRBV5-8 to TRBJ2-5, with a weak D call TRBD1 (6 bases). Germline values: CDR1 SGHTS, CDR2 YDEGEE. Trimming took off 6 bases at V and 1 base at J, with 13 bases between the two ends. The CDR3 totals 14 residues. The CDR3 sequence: CASNNRVGQETQYF. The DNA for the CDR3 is TGTGCCAGCAACAACAGGGTGGGCCAAGAGACCCAGTACTTC.

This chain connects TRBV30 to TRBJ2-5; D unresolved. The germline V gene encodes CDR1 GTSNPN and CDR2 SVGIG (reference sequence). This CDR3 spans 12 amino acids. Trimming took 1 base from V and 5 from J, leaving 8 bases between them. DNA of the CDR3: TGTGCCTGGAGTGCAAATTCGGAGACCCAGTACTTC. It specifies CAWSANSETQYF.

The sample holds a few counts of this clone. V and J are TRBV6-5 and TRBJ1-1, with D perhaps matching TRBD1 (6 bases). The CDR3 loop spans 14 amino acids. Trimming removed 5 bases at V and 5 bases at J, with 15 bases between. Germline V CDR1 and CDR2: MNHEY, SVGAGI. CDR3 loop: CASSRLGAQTEAFF. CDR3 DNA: TGTGCCAGCAGTAGATTGGGGGCGCAGACTGAAGCTTTCTTT.

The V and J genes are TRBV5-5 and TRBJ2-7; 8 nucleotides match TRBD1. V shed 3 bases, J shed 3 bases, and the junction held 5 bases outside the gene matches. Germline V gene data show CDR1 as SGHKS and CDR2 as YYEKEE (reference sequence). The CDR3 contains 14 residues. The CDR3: CASSYSTGGYEQYF. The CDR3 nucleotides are TGTGCCAGCAGCTATAGTACAGGGGGCTACGAGCAGTACTTC. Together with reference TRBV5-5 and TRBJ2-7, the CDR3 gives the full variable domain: DAGVTQSPTHLIKTRGQQVTLRCSPISGHKSVSWYQQVLGQGPQFIFQYYEKEERGRGNFPDRFSARQFPNYSSELNVNALLLGDSALYLCASSYSTGGYEQYFGPGTRLTVT.

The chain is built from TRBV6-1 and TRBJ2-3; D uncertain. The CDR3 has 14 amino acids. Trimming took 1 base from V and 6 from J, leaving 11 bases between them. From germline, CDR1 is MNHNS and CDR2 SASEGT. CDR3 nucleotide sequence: TGTGCCAGCAGTGAAGTTTTGGGCGGTGATACGCAGTATTTT. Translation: CASSEVLGGDTQYF.

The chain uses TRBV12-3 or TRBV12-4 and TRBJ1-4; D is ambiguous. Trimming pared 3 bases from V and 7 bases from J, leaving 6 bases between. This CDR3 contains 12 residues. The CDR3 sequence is CASSFPREKLFF. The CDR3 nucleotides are TGTGCCAGCAGTTTCCCCCGTGAAAAACTGTTTTTT.

Written as DNA, the CDR3 is TGTGCCAGCAGCCAAGGTGGGACAGGGAACTCCTACGAGCAGTACTTC. This sequence encodes CASSQGGTGNSYEQYF. The chain links TRBV14 to TRBJ2-7; 9 bases agree with TRBD1. The trim removed 1 base at V and 0 bases at J, leaving 4 bases unmatched. Germline lookup yields CDR1 SGHDN and CDR2 FVKESK. This CDR3 has 16 residues.

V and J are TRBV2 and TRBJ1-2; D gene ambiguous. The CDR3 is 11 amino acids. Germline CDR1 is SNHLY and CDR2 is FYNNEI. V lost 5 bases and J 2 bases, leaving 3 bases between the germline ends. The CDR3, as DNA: TGTGCCAGCAGTCCGAACTATGGCTACACCTTC. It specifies CASSPNYGYTF.

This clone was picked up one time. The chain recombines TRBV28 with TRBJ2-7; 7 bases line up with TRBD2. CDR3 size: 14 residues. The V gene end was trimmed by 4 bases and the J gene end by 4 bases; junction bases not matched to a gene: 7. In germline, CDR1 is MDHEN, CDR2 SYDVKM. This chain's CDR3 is CASSWGGGGYEQYF. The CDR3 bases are TGTGCCAGCAGTTGGGGGGGTGGTGGGTACGAGCAGTACTTC.

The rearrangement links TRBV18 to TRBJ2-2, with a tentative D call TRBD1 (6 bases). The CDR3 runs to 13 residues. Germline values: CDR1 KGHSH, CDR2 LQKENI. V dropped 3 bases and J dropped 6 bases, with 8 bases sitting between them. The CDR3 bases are TGTGCCAGCTCACCGACAGGAGCCGGGGAGCTGTTTTTT. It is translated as CASSPTGAGELFF.

In DNA form, the CDR3 reads TGTGCCAGCATCACCGGGACAGGGGGTCGAGAGCCCCAGCATTTT. Translating gives CASITGTGGREPQHF. This chain links TRBV28 with TRBJ1-5, with TRBD1 matching over 11 bases. V dropped 7 bases and J dropped 8; count of bases not matched to a gene: 10. The V gene's germline CDR1 is MDHEN and CDR2 SYDVKM. The CDR3 is 15 residues long.

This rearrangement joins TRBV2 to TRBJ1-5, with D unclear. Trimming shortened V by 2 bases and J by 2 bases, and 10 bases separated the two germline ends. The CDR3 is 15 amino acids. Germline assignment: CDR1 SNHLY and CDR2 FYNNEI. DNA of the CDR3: TGTGCCAGCAGTGAATGGAAGCGAGGCAATCAGCCCCAGCATTTT. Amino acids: CASSEWKRGNQPQHF.

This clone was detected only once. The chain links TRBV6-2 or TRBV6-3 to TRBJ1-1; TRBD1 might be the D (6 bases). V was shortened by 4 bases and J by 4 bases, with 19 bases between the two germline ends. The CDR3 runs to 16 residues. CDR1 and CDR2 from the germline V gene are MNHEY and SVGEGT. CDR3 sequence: CASSSVILQGSTEAFF. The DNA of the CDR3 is TGTGCCAGCAGTTCCGTCATTCTACAGGGTAGCACTGAAGCTTTCTTT.

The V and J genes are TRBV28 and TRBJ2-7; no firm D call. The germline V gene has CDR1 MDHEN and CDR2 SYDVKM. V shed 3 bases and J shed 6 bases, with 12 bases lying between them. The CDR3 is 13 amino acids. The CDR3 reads CASSFPAPPEQYF. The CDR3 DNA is TGTGCCAGCAGTTTTCCTGCACCCCCCGAGCAGTACTTC. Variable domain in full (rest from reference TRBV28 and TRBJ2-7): DVKVTQSSRYLVKRTGEKVFLECVQDMDHENMFWYRQDPGLGLRLIYFSYDVKMKEKGDIPEGYSVSREKKERFSLILESASTNQTSMYLCASSFPAPPEQYFGPGTRLTVT.

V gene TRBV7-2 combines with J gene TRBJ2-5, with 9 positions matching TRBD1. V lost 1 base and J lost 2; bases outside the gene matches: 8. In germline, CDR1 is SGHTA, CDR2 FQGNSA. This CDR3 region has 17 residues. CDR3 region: CASSLGLLGTGQETQYF. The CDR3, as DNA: TGTGCCAGCAGCTTAGGACTTTTGGGGACAGGGCAAGAGACCCAGTACTTC.

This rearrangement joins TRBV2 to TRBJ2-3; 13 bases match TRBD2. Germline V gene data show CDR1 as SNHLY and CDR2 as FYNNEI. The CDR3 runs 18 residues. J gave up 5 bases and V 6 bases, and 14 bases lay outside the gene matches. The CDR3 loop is CASRNNKRLAGGKDTQYF. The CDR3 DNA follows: TGTGCCAGCAGGAATAATAAAAGACTAGCGGGGGGCAAAGATACGCAGTATTTT.

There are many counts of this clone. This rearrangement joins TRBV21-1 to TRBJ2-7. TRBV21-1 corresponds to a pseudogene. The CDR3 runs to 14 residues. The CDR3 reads CASSKCAGNYEQYF. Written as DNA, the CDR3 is TGTGCCAGCAGCAAATGCGCTGGCAACTACGAGCAGTACTTC.

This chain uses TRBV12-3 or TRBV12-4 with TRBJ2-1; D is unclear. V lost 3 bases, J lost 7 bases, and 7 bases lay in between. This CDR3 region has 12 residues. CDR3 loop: CASSFVGNEQFF. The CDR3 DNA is TGTGCCAGCAGTTTTGTCGGAAATGAGCAGTTCTTC.

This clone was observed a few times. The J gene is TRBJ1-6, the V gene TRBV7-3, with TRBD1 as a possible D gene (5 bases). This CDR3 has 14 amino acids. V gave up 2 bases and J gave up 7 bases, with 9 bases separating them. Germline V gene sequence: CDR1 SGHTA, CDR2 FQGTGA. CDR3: CASSLEGENSPLHF. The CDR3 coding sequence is TGTGCCAGCAGCTTAGAAGGGGAGAATTCACCCCTCCACTTT.

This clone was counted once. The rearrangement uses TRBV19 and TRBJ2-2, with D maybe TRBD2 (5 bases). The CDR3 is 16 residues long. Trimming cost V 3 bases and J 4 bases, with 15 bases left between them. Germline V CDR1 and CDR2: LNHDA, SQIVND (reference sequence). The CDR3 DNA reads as TGTGCCAGTAGTATCTTGAGCGCGGCGGGCACCGGGGAGCTGTTTTTT. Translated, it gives CASSILSAAGTGELFF.

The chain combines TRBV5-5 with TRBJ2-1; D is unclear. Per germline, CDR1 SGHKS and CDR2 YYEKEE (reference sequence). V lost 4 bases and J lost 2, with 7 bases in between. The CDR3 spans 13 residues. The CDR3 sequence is CASSPRAYNEQFF. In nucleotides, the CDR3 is TGTGCCAGCAGCCCCCGGGCCTACAATGAGCAGTTCTTC. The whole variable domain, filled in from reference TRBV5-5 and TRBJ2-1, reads DAGVTQSPTHLIKTRGQQVTLRCSPISGHKSVSWYQQVLGQGPQFIFQYYEKEERGRGNFPDRFSARQFPNYSSELNVNALLLGDSALYLCASSPRAYNEQFFGPGTRLTVL.

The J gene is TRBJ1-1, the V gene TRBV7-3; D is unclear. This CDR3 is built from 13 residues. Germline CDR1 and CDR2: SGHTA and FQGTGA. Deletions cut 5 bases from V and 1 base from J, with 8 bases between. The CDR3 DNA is TGTGCCAGCAGCCGGCAAAGGAACACTGAAGCTTTCTTT. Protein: CASSRQRNTEAFF.

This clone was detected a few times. CDR3 coding DNA: TGTGCCAGCAGTGAAGCGGCCGGGGACTATGGCTACACCTTC. The encoded protein is CASSEAAGDYGYTF. V and J are TRBV6-1 and TRBJ1-2, with D uncertain. Per germline, CDR1 MNHNS and CDR2 SASEGT. There are 14 residues in the CDR3. Trimming took 0 bases from V and 3 from J, leaving 8 bases between them.